This entry is about one T cell receptor beta chain. Its antigen is currently unknown. The data stem from a study of cytomegalovirus exposure and HLA in healthy donors. Healthy individuals who donated bone marrow served as the donors. Study findings and constraints: A reported reduction in N-insertions relative to the 666-donor mean was seen in an Asian-associated ancestry cluster in a later analysis.

This CDR3 comprises 13 residues. Germline V gene lookup returns CDR1 GTSNPN and CDR2 SVGIG (reference sequence). After removal of 3 bases from V and 1 base from J, the junction contained 3 bases not matched to a gene. Researchers ran the PCR with 60 Vbeta and 13 Jbeta primers. Assay used: immunoSEQ multiplex PCR; TCRdb lists only in-frame clones, some missing. The sample holds fewer than 100,000 clones, 78% seen once. This chain links TRBV30 with TRBJ2-7, with 7 bases matching TRBD1. This TCR was recovered from a woman aged 60-75 years in good health and CMV-seronegative. The sequenced sample was PBMCs. The CDR3 region is CAWSGDSSYEQYF. The CDR3 DNA reads TGTGCCTGGAGCGGGGACAGTTCCTACGAGCAGTACTTC.